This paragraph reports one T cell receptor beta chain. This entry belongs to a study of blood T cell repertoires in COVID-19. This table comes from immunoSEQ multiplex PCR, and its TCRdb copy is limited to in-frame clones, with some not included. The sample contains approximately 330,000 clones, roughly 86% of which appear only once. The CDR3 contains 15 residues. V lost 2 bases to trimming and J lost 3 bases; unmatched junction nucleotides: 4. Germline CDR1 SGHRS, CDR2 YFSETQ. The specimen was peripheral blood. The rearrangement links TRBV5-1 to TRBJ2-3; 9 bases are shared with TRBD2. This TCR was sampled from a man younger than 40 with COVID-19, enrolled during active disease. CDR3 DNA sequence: TGCGCCAGCAGCTTCCTAGCGGGGACTACAGATACGCAGTATTTT. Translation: CASSFLAGTTDTQYF.